This entry concerns a single T cell receptor (beta chain). The antigen remains undetermined. These data originate in a study of blood T cells in healthy people across ages. Whole-study findings and limits: It was not possible, with unsorted PBMCs, to conclusively compare naive and antigen-experienced cells. Age brought a roughly linear fall in TCR beta diversity measured per million T cells. In these data, TCR beta diversity tracked strongly with naive T cell percentage.

V shed 5 bases and J shed 4 bases, with 19 bases lying between them. The CDR3 is made up of 16 amino acids. CDR1 is SEHNR and CDR2 is FQNEAQ in the germline V gene (reference sequence). For the second PCR, which ran for about 6 to 11 cycles, a sample-barcoded 5' primer and a J-beta primer mix were used. Each sample provided no less than 2.5 million CDR3-containing paired-end reads. TCRdb re-called the 5' RACE reads with MiXCR, one entry per CDR3 protein. The data hold some 880,000 distinct CDR3 sequences, with 36% observed a single time. The gene calls are TRBV7-9 and TRBJ2-3, with D maybe TRBD2 (6 bases). The material sequenced was blood. The TCR was taken from a man between 18 and 29 years old in good health. Written as DNA, the CDR3 is TGTGCCAGCAGCCTCCTGGCTGGAATAGCGGCAGATACGCAGTATTTT. This sequence encodes CASSLLAGIAADTQYF.